The clone carrying this T cell receptor beta chain came up many times. What it recognizes is unknown. This record comes from a study of Graves' ophthalmopathy and Graves' hyperthyroidism. Study-wide results and caveats: It was with roughly 71% sensitivity and around 72% specificity that the model predicted ophthalmopathy progression. Separation of ophthalmopathy from stable hyperthyroidism was achieved by a 13-signature model, at 85% to 90% sensitivity and about 81% specificity.

Looked up from germline, CDR1 is MDHEN and CDR2 is SYDVKM. With 5 bases removed from V and 3 bases from J, the gap between germline ends came to 14 bases. The CDR3 totals 14 residues. Amplification of TCR beta CDR3 regions used RNA transcripts. In the first round, RT-PCR was carried out with HTBI primers, and a multiplex PCR formed the second round. MiXCR, run by TCRdb on the multiplex PCR reads, gives a single entry per CDR3 protein. The repertoire includes hundreds of thousands of distinct CDR3 sequences, 15% of them detected once, and around 6.6% sits in the top ten. Other autoimmune diseases, uncontrolled infections, pregnancy or lactation led to the exclusion of patients. The authors diagnosed from clinical symptoms, serum thyroxine, TRAb, thyroid ultrasound and orbital computed tomography.

The rearrangement links TRBV28 to TRBJ2-7; TRBD2 is a possible D gene (5 bases). The sequenced material came from peripheral blood. This TCR was sampled from a young woman with stable Graves' hyperthyroidism. The CDR3 DNA sequence: TGTGCCAGCAGTCGCCCTGACTACAACTACGAGCAGTACTTC. Translated, it gives CASSRPDYNYEQYF.